The 9 T cell receptor beta chains in this list originate from one sample, sequenced in a study of T cell responses to AZD1222 COVID-19 vaccine. TCRdb keeps only in-frame clones here, not all; method: immunoSEQ multiplex PCR. The sample records 140,000 to 150,000 clones, roughly 90% being singletons. Source: peripheral blood, taken 28 days after the second AZD1222 dose. These receptors were obtained from an adult who received the AZD1222 COVID-19 vaccine.

A single count supports this clone. J is TRBJ1-2 and V is TRBV25-1; D remains unclear. CDR3 length: 13 residues. V lost 1 base and J 7 bases, leaving 10 bases between the germline ends. Germline values: CDR1 MGHDK, CDR2 SYGVNS. CDR3 loop: CASSEWRMGGYTF. The DNA of the CDR3 is TGTGCCAGCAGTGAATGGAGGATGGGTGGCTACACCTTC.

The J gene is TRBJ1-2, the V gene TRBV27; D unresolved. V was cut by 3 bases and J by 0 bases, with 11 bases left in between. Per germline, CDR1 MNHEY and CDR2 SMNVEV (reference sequence). The CDR3 loop spans 15 amino acids. For the CDR3, the DNA is TGTGCCAGCAGTTTTGGTGAAAGAGCTAACTATGGCTACACCTTC. This translates into CASSFGERANYGYTF.

The V and J genes are TRBV19 and TRBJ2-1, with D possibly TRBD2 on 5 matching bases. This CDR3 is built from 15 residues. V was cut by 4 bases and J by 2 bases, with 12 bases left in between. Per germline, CDR1 LNHDA and CDR2 SQIVND (reference sequence). The CDR3 here is CASSTPGVTYNEQFF. In DNA, the CDR3 is TGTGCCAGTAGTACCCCCGGGGTGACCTACAATGAGCAGTTCTTC. Using reference TRBV19 and TRBJ2-1 for the parts outside the CDR3, the full variable domain is DGGITQSPKYLFRKEGQNVTLSCEQNLNHDAMYWYRQDPGQGLRLIYYSQIVNDFQKGDIAEGYSVSREKKESFPLTVTSAQKNPTAFYLCASSTPGVTYNEQFFGPGTRLTVL.

The chain recombines TRBV30 with TRBJ2-7; unclear D gene. Trimming removed 4 bases from V and 4 bases from J, with 8 bases in between. The CDR3 runs 11 residues. Per germline, CDR1 GTSNPN and CDR2 SVGIG (reference sequence). CDR3 nucleotides: TGTGCCTGGAACCAGGAGTACGAGCAGTACTTC. Translation gives CAWNQEYEQYF.

A few counts support this clone. This chain links TRBV18 with TRBJ1-2; 10 positions agree with TRBD1. This CDR3 has 15 amino acids. J lost 7 bases, V lost 3 bases, and 8 bases had no gene match. Germline CDR1 KGHSH, CDR2 LQKENI. This CDR3 is CASSPIDRGLGGYTF. The CDR3 nucleotides read TGTGCCAGCTCACCTATTGACAGGGGGCTTGGTGGCTACACCTTC.

V gene TRBV19 combines with J gene TRBJ1-5, with D hard to call. Trimming pared 1 base from V and 7 bases from J, leaving 11 bases between. The length of the CDR3 is 14 residues. Germline V gene sequence: CDR1 LNHDA, CDR2 SQIVND (reference sequence). The DNA of the CDR3 is TGTGCCAGTAGTATAGTTTTGGCGGCCCAGCCCCAGCATTTT. This sequence encodes CASSIVLAAQPQHF.

The chain couples TRBV5-6 to TRBJ2-2, with D perhaps matching TRBD2 (6 bases). The germline V gene encodes CDR1 SGHDT and CDR2 YYEEEE. The CDR3 is 16 amino acids. V was pared by 2 bases and J by 3 bases, with 14 bases between. The CDR3 region is CASSLTPGLHTGELFF. The CDR3 DNA reads as TGTGCCAGCAGCTTAACACCGGGACTCCACACCGGGGAGCTGTTTTTT.

This rearrangement joins TRBV6-5 to TRBJ2-7, with 8 bases identical to TRBD1. CDR3 length equals 13 residues. V shed 6 bases, J shed 7 bases, and the junction held 8 bases outside the gene matches. Germline CDR1 and CDR2: MNHEY and SVGAGI. The CDR3 DNA is TGTGCCAGCAGCTCCGGACAGGGTAGAGAGCAGTACTTC. Protein: CASSSGQGREQYF.

V is TRBV6-5 and J is TRBJ2-2, with D possibly being TRBD1 (5 bases). The germline V gene encodes CDR1 MNHEY and CDR2 SVGAGI. The CDR3 spans 15 residues. Trimming pared 1 base from V and 5 bases from J, leaving 11 bases between. The CDR3 is CASSYWQGSTGELFF. The CDR3 bases are TGTGCCAGCAGTTACTGGCAGGGAAGTACCGGGGAGCTGTTTTTT.